A single sample is the source of the 32 T cell receptor beta chains below, sequenced in a study of cytomegalovirus exposure and HLA in healthy donors. PCR primers comprised 60 Vbeta and 13 Jbeta primers. Repertoires were generated with immunoSEQ multiplex PCR, while TCRdb's copy carries only in-frame clones and drops some. This repertoire shows around 130,000 clones, about 82% found once; its top ten account for 5.3%. The material sequenced was PBMCs. These receptors originate from a man younger than 40 in good health and CMV-seronegative.

This clone occurred once. The chain has TRBV7-9 and TRBJ2-2; possibly TRBD2 for D (7 bases). V was shortened by 7 bases and J by 7 bases, with 13 bases between the two germline ends. The CDR3 runs 13 residues. Looked up from germline, CDR1 is SEHNR and CDR2 is FQNEAQ (reference sequence). CDR3 DNA sequence: TGTGCCAGCAATCGGGGGGCTTACGGGGAGCTGTTTTTT. Amino acid sequence: CASNRGAYGELFF. The entire variable domain, with the rest obtained from reference TRBV7-9 and TRBJ2-2, is as follows: DTGVSQNPRHKITKRGQNVTFRCDPISEHNRLYWYRQTLGQGPEFLTYFQNEAQLEKSRLLSDRFSAERPKGSFSTLEIQRTEQGDSAMYLCASNRGAYGELFFGEGSRLTVL.

This sequence joins TRBV19 and TRBJ1-5, with D perhaps TRBD1 (5 bases). The germline V gene has CDR1 LNHDA and CDR2 SQIVND (reference sequence). V was trimmed by 10 bases and J by 1 base, leaving 14 bases between them. The CDR3 covers 14 residues. Here the CDR3 reads CATSLRVSNQPQHF. CDR3 DNA sequence: TGTGCCACTTCACTCAGGGTCAGCAATCAGCCCCAGCATTTT.

V gene TRBV29-1 combines with J gene TRBJ2-5; D is unclear. The germline V gene encodes CDR1 SQVTM and CDR2 ANQGSEA. This CDR3 contains 10 residues. The V end lost 7 bases, the J end lost 9 bases, and 12 bases lay between the germline ends. CDR3 in amino acids: CSAQDEAQYF. The DNA for the CDR3 is TGCAGCGCCCAAGACGAGGCCCAGTACTTC.

The rearrangement uses TRBV10-3 and TRBJ2-7; 7 nucleotides align to TRBD1. Germline CDR1 and CDR2: ENHRY and SYGVKD. V shed 5 bases and J 2 bases; nucleotides not matched to a gene: 3. This CDR3 comprises 13 residues. The CDR3 reads CAISSQGAYEQYF. The DNA for the CDR3 is TGTGCCATCAGTTCCCAGGGGGCCTACGAGCAGTACTTC.

This clone came up a few times. The chain couples TRBV5-5 to TRBJ1-5; D is undetermined. This CDR3 is 13 amino acids long. The germline V gene has CDR1 SGHKS and CDR2 YYEKEE (reference sequence). Trimming stripped 3 bases from V and 3 bases from J, with 7 bases between. The CDR3 DNA reads TGTGCCAGCAGCTCAGGATTCAATCAGCCCCAGCATTTT. Translating it yields CASSSGFNQPQHF.

This clone has just a few counts. The V call is TRBV19, the J call TRBJ2-1, with 10 positions matching TRBD1. The CDR3 is made up of 13 amino acids. The germline gives CDR1 LNHDA, CDR2 SQIVND (reference sequence). Losses at the gene ends were 9 bases for V and 6 bases for J; bases not matched to a gene: 5. As DNA, the CDR3 is TGTGCCAGCGCGGGACAGGGGACCAATGAGCAGTTCTTC. Its protein product is CASAGQGTNEQFF.

This chain uses TRBV5-1 with TRBJ1-1; the D gene is possibly TRBD1 (5 bases). The CDR3 is made up of 15 amino acids. Germline CDR1 is SGHRS and CDR2 is YFSETQ. Trimming removed 3 bases from V and 6 bases from J, with 18 bases in between. The CDR3 here is CASSSSGGRGSEAFF. The DNA of the CDR3 is TGCGCCAGCAGCTCGTCGGGTGGGAGGGGATCTGAAGCTTTCTTT.

The chain employs TRBV30 and TRBJ1-2; a possible D gene is TRBD1 (5 bases). The V end was cut by 7 bases, the J end by 6 bases, with 9 bases between. The CDR3 spans 10 residues. Germline lookup yields CDR1 GTSNPN and CDR2 SVGIG (reference sequence). The CDR3 reads CALGEHGYTF. In nucleotides, the CDR3 is TGTGCCTTAGGGGAACATGGCTACACCTTC.

This clone appeared a single time. The genes are TRBV29-1 and TRBJ2-7; tentative D call: TRBD2 (6 bases). The CDR3 contains 11 residues. The germline gives CDR1 SQVTM, CDR2 ANQGSEA. V was shortened by 4 bases and J by 3 bases, with 7 bases between the two germline ends. The CDR3 DNA reads as TGCAGCGTTGGGAGGGACTACGAGCAGTACTTC. It encodes CSVGRDYEQYF.

This clone was recorded once. The V gene is TRBV20-1, the J gene TRBJ2-5; D gene uncertain. The CDR3 runs to 11 residues. Per germline, CDR1 DFQATT and CDR2 SNEGSKA (reference sequence). V shed 8 bases and J shed 5 bases, with 12 bases lying between them. CDR3 sequence (DNA): TGCAGTACCCACCTAGTTGAGACCCAGTACTTC. Amino acids: CSTHLVETQYF.

CDR3 nucleotide sequence: TGTGCCAGCAGCTTCCCGACTGAGACCTACAATGAGCAGTTCTTC. It encodes CASSFPTETYNEQFF. The rearrangement joins TRBV5-6 to TRBJ2-1; D uncertain. The CDR3 is made up of 15 amino acids. Germline V gene lookup returns CDR1 SGHDT and CDR2 YYEEEE. Trimming removed 2 bases from V and 2 bases from J, with 11 bases in between.

The CDR3, as DNA: TGCGCCAGCAGCCGAGTTCGTAGCTCCTACGAGCAGTACTTC. Translated: CASSRVRSSYEQYF. This chain links TRBV4-3 with TRBJ2-7, with unresolved D. Per germline, CDR1 LGHNA and CDR2 YSLEER. This CDR3 is 14 amino acids long. V lost 4 bases to trimming and J lost 0 bases, with 10 bases between them.

This clone was seen once. The junction differs from germline at one of its ends, possibly a read error. The V call is TRBV11-3, the J call TRBJ1-4, with D possibly TRBD1 on 6 matching bases. CDR3 length: 11 amino acids. CDR1 SGHNT and CDR2 YENEEA come from the germline V gene. The CDR3 DNA reads TGTGCCAGCAGCTTAGCCGGGACAAACCATTTT. This encodes CASSLAGTNHF.

The J gene is TRBJ2-2, the V gene TRBV7-2; D gene uncertain. The CDR3 is 19 residues long. Trimming left V 1 base short and J 2 bases short, with 20 bases between. Germline-derived CDR1 and CDR2 are SGHTA and FQGNSA. The CDR3 loop is CASSLGLAAWLYNTGELFF. As DNA, the CDR3 is TGTGCCAGCAGCTTAGGGTTGGCTGCTTGGCTTTACAACACCGGGGAGCTGTTTTTT.

This CDR3 reads CASSVQGPSWAEAFF. The CDR3 DNA sequence: TGTGCCAGCAGTGTGCAGGGCCCTTCGTGGGCTGAAGCTTTCTTT. The chain carries TRBV28 and TRBJ1-1, with a possible D match to TRBD1 (5 bases). Germline V gives CDR1 MDHEN, CDR2 SYDVKM. The ends were cut back, 5 bases at V and 6 bases at J, with 19 bases in the middle. The CDR3 has 15 amino acids.

The J gene is TRBJ1-6, the V gene TRBV10-3; 7 bases are shared with TRBD1. The CDR3 sequence is 14 residues long. J was trimmed by 4 bases and V by 4 bases; bases with no gene match: 1. The germline V gene encodes CDR1 ENHRY and CDR2 SYGVKD. In DNA, the CDR3 is TGTGCCATCAGTGGACAGGGTTATAATTCACCCCTCCACTTT. Its translation is CAISGQGYNSPLHF.

The rearrangement joins TRBV4-3 to TRBJ1-2; TRBD1 matches 7 bases. With V trimmed by 0 bases and J by 4 bases, 5 bases remained unmatched. Germline V gives CDR1 LGHNA, CDR2 YSLEER. The length of the CDR3 is 15 residues. CDR3 nucleotide sequence: TGCGCCAGCAGCCAAGAGCGACAGGGAAGCTATGGCTACACCTTC. Translated: CASSQERQGSYGYTF.

The rearrangement uses TRBV29-1 and TRBJ2-4, with D possibly matching TRBD2 (6 bases). The V and J ends lost 3 bases and 6 bases respectively, with 9 bases between them. Germline V gene sequence: CDR1 SQVTM, CDR2 ANQGSEA. The CDR3 extends over 12 amino acids. As DNA, the CDR3 is TGCAGCGTTGACCAGGGAGGAAACATTCAGTACTTC. It specifies CSVDQGGNIQYF.

The CDR3 DNA follows: TGTGCCACCAGCAGAGAGGCAGGGGGCAACGAGCAGTACTTC. Protein sequence: CATSREAGGNEQYF. The chain joins TRBV15 to TRBJ2-7, with 8 bases fitting TRBD1. From germline, CDR1 is LNHNV and CDR2 YYDKDF (reference sequence). After removal of 0 bases from V and 5 bases from J, the junction contained 3 bases not matched to a gene. The CDR3 runs to 14 residues.

The chain recombines TRBV4-2 with TRBJ2-1; TRBD2 aligns across 8 bases. The J segment lost 7 bases and the V segment lost 1 base, leaving 12 bases of the junction unmatched. The CDR3 is 17 residues long. The germline V gene encodes CDR1 LGHNA and CDR2 YNFKEQ. CDR3 amino acids: CASSQGDLGAGENEQFF. CDR3 coding DNA: TGTGCCAGCAGCCAAGGGGACTTGGGAGCGGGAGAAAATGAGCAGTTCTTC.

This CDR3 is CASRKPLKQKNTEAFF. CDR3 coding DNA: TGTGCCAGCAGGAAACCCCTAAAACAGAAGAACACTGAAGCTTTCTTT. The chain recombines TRBV11-2 with TRBJ1-1; D is uncertain. Germline V gene data show CDR1 as SGHAT and CDR2 as FQNNGV. V gave up 6 bases and J gave up 1 base, with 18 bases separating them. The CDR3 has 16 residues.

The sample holds a few counts of this clone. This chain links TRBV7-9 with TRBJ2-7, with D possibly TRBD1 on 5 matching bases. CDR3 length: 14 residues. The ends were cut back, 4 bases at V and 5 bases at J, with 15 bases in the middle. Germline V gene lookup returns CDR1 SEHNR and CDR2 FQNEAQ (reference sequence). CDR3 nucleotides: TGTGCCAGCAGCTACACCTACCAGGGCCACGAGCAGTACTTC. It codes for CASSYTYQGHEQYF.

The V and J genes are TRBV4-2 and TRBJ1-5, with D unresolved. The CDR3 contains 15 residues. Between the trimmed V and J ends, which lost 4 bases and 0 bases, there was a span of 10 bases. Germline V lookup: CDR1 LGHNA, CDR2 YNFKEQ. The CDR3 reads CASSPQVNSNQPQHF. The CDR3 DNA reads as TGTGCCAGCAGCCCGCAGGTTAATAGCAATCAGCCCCAGCATTTT.

This chain joins TRBV19 and TRBJ1-4; TRBD1 matches 7 bases. The length of the CDR3 is 17 residues. Losses at the gene ends were 4 bases for V and 0 bases for J; bases not matched to a gene: 8. Germline V gene lookup returns CDR1 LNHDA and CDR2 SQIVND (reference sequence). In DNA form, the CDR3 reads TGTGCCAGTAGTACAGTGGACAGGAGTGCAACTAATGAAAAACTGTTTTTT. Its protein product is CASSTVDRSATNEKLFF. Together with reference TRBV19 and TRBJ1-4, the CDR3 gives the full variable domain: DGGITQSPKYLFRKEGQNVTLSCEQNLNHDAMYWYRQDPGQGLRLIYYSQIVNDFQKGDIAEGYSVSREKKESFPLTVTSAQKNPTAFYLCASSTVDRSATNEKLFFGSGTQLSVL.

CDR3 region: CASSVVEQTGNTIYF. As DNA, the CDR3 is TGTGCCAGCAGCGTAGTTGAACAGACTGGAAACACCATATATTTT. The chain uses TRBV9 and TRBJ1-3; D ambiguous. The ends were cut back, 0 bases at V and 2 bases at J, with 9 bases in the middle. The CDR3 has 15 residues. Germline V gives CDR1 SGDLS, CDR2 YYNGEE.

The gene calls are TRBV2 and TRBJ1-1; the D is unclear. Germline V gene sequence: CDR1 SNHLY, CDR2 FYNNEI. The germline V and J ends were trimmed by 5 bases and 1 base, with 8 bases remaining between them. The CDR3 length is 13 residues. CDR3 sequence reads: CASSWESNTEAFF. CDR3 DNA sequence: TGTGCCAGCAGTTGGGAGTCGAACACTGAAGCTTTCTTT.

This chain joins TRBV19 and TRBJ2-7, with 9 bases that match TRBD1. Germline V gene lookup returns CDR1 LNHDA and CDR2 SQIVND (reference sequence). The V and J ends lost 3 bases and 3 bases, in that order; junction bases with no gene match: 0. The CDR3 is made up of 13 amino acids. DNA of the CDR3: TGTGCCAGTAGTATGGACAGGGGCTACGAGCAGTACTTC. Amino acid sequence: CASSMDRGYEQYF.

This clone was observed a few times. The CDR3 DNA reads as TGCGCCAGCAGCTTTCCTCCTACTAGAGGAACCGGGGAGCTGTTTTTT. This translates into CASSFPPTRGTGELFF. V gene TRBV5-1 combines with J gene TRBJ2-2, with D perhaps matching TRBD2 (5 bases). Germline CDR1 is SGHRS and CDR2 is YFSETQ. CDR3 length equals 16 residues. Trimming took 2 bases from V and 5 from J, leaving 16 bases between them. The entire variable domain, with the rest obtained from reference TRBV5-1 and TRBJ2-2, is as follows: KAGVTQTPRYLIKTRGQQVTLSCSPISGHRSVSWYQQTPGQGLQFLFEYFSETQRNKGNFPGRFSGRQFSNSRSEMNVSTLELGDSALYLCASSFPPTRGTGELFFGEGSRLTVL.

The gene calls are TRBV11-3 and TRBJ2-1, with a weak D call TRBD2 (6 bases). V shed 1 base and J shed 2 bases, with 15 bases lying between them. Germline-derived CDR1 and CDR2 are SGHNT and YENEEA. The CDR3 consists of 17 residues. CDR3: CASSLAGAGSAYNEQFF. In DNA, the CDR3 is TGTGCCAGCAGCTTAGCGGGAGCAGGGTCGGCCTACAATGAGCAGTTCTTC.

The CDR3 DNA reads TGTGCCAGTAGTATAGGGGGCTCAACCGGGGAGCTGTTTTTT. It translates to CASSIGGSTGELFF. V usage is TRBV19 and J usage is TRBJ2-2, with D maybe TRBD1 (5 bases). The CDR3 consists of 14 residues. The germline CDR1 and CDR2 sequences are LNHDA and SQIVND (reference sequence). V dropped 1 base and J dropped 5 bases, with 8 bases sitting between them.

This chain uses TRBV19 with TRBJ2-1, with D possibly matching TRBD2 (5 bases). The V end lost 7 bases, the J end lost 6 bases, and 13 bases lay between the germline ends. This CDR3 is built from 13 residues. Germline V gene sequence: CDR1 LNHDA, CDR2 SQIVND (reference sequence). DNA for the CDR3: TGTGCCAGTACTTGGGATGGGAGCAATGAGCAGTTCTTC. Translation gives CASTWDGSNEQFF.

The rearrangement joins TRBV6-5 to TRBJ1-5; D unresolved. V lost 2 bases and J lost 6, with 8 bases in between. Germline V gene lookup returns CDR1 MNHEY and CDR2 SVGAGI. The CDR3 is 13 residues long. CDR3 loop: CASSYDRGQPQHF. The CDR3 DNA is TGTGCCAGCAGTTACGACCGGGGTCAGCCCCAGCATTTT.